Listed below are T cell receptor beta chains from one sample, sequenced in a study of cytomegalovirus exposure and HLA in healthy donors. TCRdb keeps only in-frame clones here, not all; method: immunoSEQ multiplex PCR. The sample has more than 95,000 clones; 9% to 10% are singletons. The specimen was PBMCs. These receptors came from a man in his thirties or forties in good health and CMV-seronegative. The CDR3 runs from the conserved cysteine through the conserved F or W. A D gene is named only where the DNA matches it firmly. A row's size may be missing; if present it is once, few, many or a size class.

TGTGCCAGCAGTGAAGCTCAGGGGGCTACCGGGACAATCCACAATGAGCAGTTCTTC | CASSEAQGATGTIHNEQFF | TRBD1 | TRBJ2-1 | - | TRBV2
TGTGCCAGCAGTCCCGCACGGCCAGGGGGTTCACCCCTCCACTTT | CASSPARPGGSPLHF | TRBD1 | TRBJ1-6 | few | TRBV27
TGTGCCAGCAGTTTGTCAGGGACAAATTCACCCCTCCACTTT | CASSLSGTNSPLHF | - | TRBJ1-6 | - | TRBV6-5
TGTGCCAGCTCCCCAGGAAGCGGGAGTGGGAATACGCAGTATTTT | CASSPGSGSGNTQYF | TRBD2 | TRBJ2-3 | - | TRBV18
TGTGCCAGCAGCGCATTAACAGAGAACACTGAAGCTTTCTTT | CASSALTENTEAFF | - | TRBJ1-1 | - | TRBV9
TGTGCCAGCTCTTTCTACAGCACTGACTCTGGAAACACCATATATTTT | CASSFYSTDSGNTIYF | - | TRBJ1-3 | - | TRBV18
TGTGCCAGCAGCGACGCCGCGGACACTGAAGCTTTCTTT | CASSDAADTEAFF | - | TRBJ1-1 | few | TRBV5-6
TGCGCCAGCAGCTTAACGTTTCGAAAGGGGGCCGGGGAGCTGTTTTTT | CASSLTFRKGAGELFF | - | TRBJ2-2 | - | TRBV5-1
TGTGCCAGCAGCTTAGATTCCGGGAACCGCTACGAGCAGTACTTC | CASSLDSGNRYEQYF | - | TRBJ2-7 | - | TRBV7-2
TGTGCCAGCAGTTCCTCCGGGACAGGGGGCTTCGAGCAGTACTTC | CASSSSGTGGFEQYF | TRBD1 | TRBJ2-7 | - | TRBV28
TGTGCTAGTGGTTTGCCCTCCAAGCAAACCCGGGGGAGCTCCTACGAGCAGTACTTC | CASGLPSKQTRGSSYEQYF | - | TRBJ2-7 | - | TRBV12-5
TGTGCCAGCGTTTCGGCCAGCGGAGCTTTCTTT | CASVSASGAFF | - | TRBJ1-1 | - | TRBV6-5
TGCAGCACTTCCGGGACAGGGGACCACGAGCAGTACTTC | CSTSGTGDHEQYF | TRBD1 | TRBJ2-7 | - | TRBV29-1
TGCGCCAGCAGGAGTGGACTAGCGGGAGGATACGAGCAGTACTTC | CASRSGLAGGYEQYF | TRBD2 | TRBJ2-7 | - | TRBV5-1
TGTGCCAGCAGCTCCCGGGCTAGCGACACCGGGGAGCTGTTTTTT | CASSSRASDTGELFF | - | TRBJ2-2 | - | TRBV7-9
TGCGCCAGCAGCCCAGGACAGGGCACAGATACGCAGTATTTT | CASSPGQGTDTQYF | TRBD1 | TRBJ2-3 | few | TRBV5-1
TGCGCCAGCAGCCAGACAGGGTCAACTGGAAACACCATATATTTT | CASSQTGSTGNTIYF | TRBD1 | TRBJ1-3 | - | TRBV4-3
TGTGCCAGCAGTTCCTCGGGGGGGGTGTACAATGAGCAGTTCTTC | CASSSSGGVYNEQFF | TRBD2 | TRBJ2-1 | - | TRBV27
TGTGCCAGCTCACCATTGGGACTAGCGGGGAATGAGCAGTTCTTC | CASSPLGLAGNEQFF | TRBD2 | TRBJ2-1 | - | TRBV18
TGTGCCAGCAGCTCATATCAAAGCGAGGAGACCATATATTTT | CASSSYQSEETIYF | - | TRBJ1-3 | few | TRBV11-2
TGCGCCAGCAGCTTGGGGGGACAGACCCACGAGCAGTACTTC | CASSLGGQTHEQYF | TRBD1 | TRBJ2-7 | - | TRBV5-1
TGTGCCAGCAGTCCACTAGCGGAATACAATGAGCAGTTCTTC | CASSPLAEYNEQFF | TRBD2 | TRBJ2-1 | - | TRBV27
TGTGCCTGGAGGACAGCTAACTATGGCTACACCTTC | CAWRTANYGYTF | - | TRBJ1-2 | - | TRBV30
TGTGCCAGCAGCTTATCCAGCAGACAGGGATACTACGAGCAGTACTTC | CASSLSSRQGYYEQYF | TRBD1 | TRBJ2-7 | few | TRBV7-8
TGCGCCAGCAGGGAAGGGACATTTAACTACGAGCAGTACTTC | CASREGTFNYEQYF | - | TRBJ2-7 | - | TRBV5-1
TGTGCCAGCAGCCCCTTCGGGGAACTCTATGGCTACACCTTC | CASSPFGELYGYTF | - | TRBJ1-2 | few | TRBV7-9
TGTGCCGTGGGACAGCTATACGAGCAGTACTTC | CAVGQLYEQYF | TRBD1 | TRBJ2-7 | few | TRBV19
TGCGCCAGCAGTGGGACTAGCGGGGGGTTAGGCACAGATACGCAGTATTTT | CASSGTSGGLGTDTQYF | TRBD2 | TRBJ2-3 | - | TRBV10-2
TGCGCCAGCAGCCTAAAACAGGGGGCCAACTATGGCTACACCTTC | CASSLKQGANYGYTF | TRBD1 | TRBJ1-2 | - | TRBV4-3
TGTGCCAGCAGCCAAGGGGGGGCCCAAGAGACCCAGTACTTC | CASSQGGAQETQYF | - | TRBJ2-5 | once | TRBV9
TGCGCCAGCAGCTTGTGGGGGGATGGGCCCCAGCATTTT | CASSLWGDGPQHF | - | TRBJ1-5 | - | TRBV5-1
TGTGCCAGTACCCCCGGGAGGGATCAGCCCCAGCATTTT | CASTPGRDQPQHF | - | TRBJ1-5 | - | TRBV19
TGTGCCATCAGTGAGGGGGAGCGGTTCGGCGGGAGGGCCCCCTACGAGCAGTACTTC | CAISEGERFGGRAPYEQYF | TRBD2 | TRBJ2-7 | few | TRBV10-3
TGCAGCGTAGCGACGCCAGGGGACCAAGAGACCCAGTACTTC | CSVATPGDQETQYF | - | TRBJ2-5 | - | TRBV29-1
TGTGCCAGCAGCTATCCCGGGACAGGGTCTTCAACCACAGATACGCAGTATTTT | CASSYPGTGSSTTDTQYF | TRBD1 | TRBJ2-3 | - | TRBV7-2
TGTGCCACCAGCAGTTGGGCACAGGGGGTTGGAAACACCATATATTTT | CATSSWAQGVGNTIYF | TRBD1 | TRBJ1-3 | - | TRBV15
TGTGCCTGGGGCGGGGGACAGGGGAACGAGCAGTACTTC | CAWGGGQGNEQYF | TRBD1 | TRBJ2-7 | - | TRBV30
TGTGCTAGCAGCTTAGGTTTGGGAGGGGTGGACCAGTACTTC | CASSLGLGGVDQYF | TRBD2 | TRBJ2-5 | few | TRBV7-7
TGCGCCAGCAGCTCACACCCGGGACAGGGGAATACCCAGTACTTC | CASSSHPGQGNTQYF | TRBD1 | TRBJ2-5 | - | TRBV5-1
TGTGCCAGCAGCACCCTAGCGATAGGCGGCAATGAGCAGTTCTTC | CASSTLAIGGNEQFF | - | TRBJ2-1 | - | TRBV6-4
TGTGCCAGCAGCTCAGGGGGTGGAGGCTACACCTTC | CASSSGGGGYTF | TRBD1 | TRBJ1-2 | few | TRBV11-2
TGTGCCTGGAGTGCGGCCGGGACAGAGAACACTGAAGCTTTCTTT | CAWSAAGTENTEAFF | TRBD1 | TRBJ1-1 | - | TRBV30
TGCGCCAGCAGCTTCCGGGACATTGACATTCAGTACTTC | CASSFRDIDIQYF | - | TRBJ2-4 | few | TRBV5-1
TGTGCCAGTAGTTTTCCGGGAGGCTACACCGGGGAGCTGTTTTTT | CASSFPGGYTGELFF | TRBD2 | TRBJ2-2 | - | TRBV19
TGCGCCAGCAGCCAGAAGGGACAGATGAACACTGAAGCTTTCTTT | CASSQKGQMNTEAFF | TRBD1 | TRBJ1-1 | - | TRBV5-1
TGTGCCAGCAGCTTAATCACAGGGGTAGTATACGAGCAGTACTTC | CASSLITGVVYEQYF | TRBD1 | TRBJ2-7 | few | TRBV7-2
TGTGCCAGCAGCTCTGGAGCGGGGGCAAGTGAGCAGTTCTTC | CASSSGAGASEQFF | TRBD2 | TRBJ2-1 | few | TRBV13
TGTGCCAGCAGTGACTCCGGGGGCAATCAGCCCCAGCATTTT | CASSDSGGNQPQHF | - | TRBJ1-5 | few | TRBV6-4
TGTACCAGCAGCGACAGAGAAAATGAAAAACTGTTTTTT | CTSSDRENEKLFF | - | TRBJ1-4 | - | TRBV5-4
TGTGCCAGCACTAAGAGACAGGGTCGGGTGGAAGCTTTCTTT | CASTKRQGRVEAFF | TRBD1 | TRBJ1-1 | few | TRBV6-5
TGTGCCAGCAGTTCTCTTAGTGGGACAGGGATCTCCTACGAGCAGTACTTC | CASSSLSGTGISYEQYF | TRBD1 | TRBJ2-7 | - | TRBV28
TGTGCCAGCAGCTTCTTCCCCGGGACAGGGGATGAGCAGTTCTTC | CASSFFPGTGDEQFF | TRBD1 | TRBJ2-1 | - | TRBV7-2